The clone carrying this T cell receptor (beta chain) was seen repeatedly, ten times or more. No antigen is known for it. This sample was included in a study of T-cell reconstitution after alpha-beta-depleted transplantation in children. Study conclusions and caveats: A year post-transplant, T-cell counts and diversity derived mostly from newly produced T cells. The origin of alpha-beta T cells about two months after transplant was reportedly several hundred expanded graft clones.

Germline-derived CDR1 and CDR2 are DFQATT and SNEGSKA (reference sequence). The CDR3 is 15 amino acids. The ends lost 3 bases at V and 1 base at J; junction bases unmatched: 4. The TCRbeta library incorporated unique molecular identifiers. TCRdb independently ran MiXCR on the PCR reads; one entry per CDR3 protein. The data contain 30,000 to 40,000 distinct CDR3 sequences, approximately 7% of them singletons. The sample consisted of peripheral blood, taken 60 days after TCRalphabeta/CD19-depleted stem cell transplant. The sequence derives from a child in the first two years of life who had a stem cell transplant for acute myeloid leukemia, so the T cells may come from the graft donor. V gene TRBV20-1 combines with J gene TRBJ2-1; 9 bases agree with TRBD2. The CDR3: CSASVLAGSYNEQFF. The CDR3 bases are TGCAGTGCTAGTGTACTAGCGGGTTCCTACAATGAGCAGTTCTTC.